The present T cell receptor beta chain was sequenced within a study of OX40 agonist ivuxolimab in advanced cancers. About the full investigation: The costimulatory receptor OX40 (CD134) was targeted by ivuxolimab, a fully human IgG2 agonistic monoclonal antibody. Intravenous ivuxolimab was administered to patients every 2 weeks at six dose levels: 0.01, 0.1, 0.3, 1.5, 3 and 10 mg/kg. Of the 50 to 55 patients in dose escalation, around 20 had hepatocellular carcinoma, roughly 15 had melanoma, 9 had renal cell carcinoma and 9 had head and neck cancer. A male proportion of 70% to 90% and a mean age of about 60 years, ranging from 23 to 79, were recorded for the dose-escalation cohort. Prior anti-PD-1, anti-PD-L1 or anti-CTLA-4 therapy was permitted, and about 40% of dose-escalation patients had received checkpoint inhibitors. Partial responses occurred in three dose-escalation patients: two with cutaneous melanoma and one with hepatocellular carcinoma. The point of sequencing TCRbeta in the periphery was to test whether ivuxolimab changed TCR sequence diversity and drove clonal T-cell expansion. The monotherapy dose-escalation portion (N of about 57 patients) of the phase I ivuxolimab trial is reported in the paper. Study-wide conclusions, independent of this receptor: Which antigens the clonally expanded peripheral T cells were specific for was not determined. At doses from 0.1 to 3.0 mg/kg, clonal expansion was seen in both CD4+ and CD8+ blood T cells between baseline and week 6. In partial responders in the 0.1-3.0 mg/kg groups, normalized peripheral clonal expansion was found to be among the lowest, especially among CD8+ T cells. Low levels of normalized T-cell clonal expansion were also shown by some nonresponding patients. After ivuxolimab, more expanded clones were found on average in CD8+ T cells than in CD4+ T cells.

To sequence the TCRbeta CDR3 region, genomic DNA was isolated from the sorted cells. The immunoSEQ Assay was used for sequencing of TCRbeta CDR3 regions. In TCRdb, the immuneACCESS table is reduced to in-frame sequences with V and J assigned. These tables do not hold every clone; where another copy was compared, an unresolved V gene accounts for under half, and the others remain unexplained. The sample table lists some 76,000 clones, 80% to 95% of them with a count of one. The ten largest account for 6% to 8.5% of the sample. Compared with germline, V lacks 1 base and J lacks 4 bases; bases without a gene match: 8. The cysteine opens and the phenylalanine closes a CDR3 of 17 amino acids. Only the CDR3 portion is preserved as DNA: 51 bases, with reading frame beginning at the first base. The germline V gene (reference sequence) yields PRHDT for CDR1 and FYEKMQ for CDR2. Patients with autoimmune disease history or receiving systemic immunosuppression were excluded from the trial. Peripheral blood for TCR sequencing was drawn from every dose cohort at baseline, at cycle 4 day 1 and at cycle 7 day 1. The samples were taken from a phase I, first-in-human, multicenter, open-label dose-escalation trial of ivuxolimab. Adults with locally advanced or metastatic melanoma, renal cell, hepatocellular, or head and neck squamous cell carcinoma were enrolled in the trial. CD4+ and CD8+ T cells were sorted separately from peripheral blood before TCR sequencing.

A note on this clone: No antigen is known for it. No quality values exist for individual bases; no much larger clone is one base distant.

This sequence was found in an adult with an advanced solid tumor such as melanoma, head and neck, liver or kidney cancer. The sequencing used CD4+ or CD8+ T cells sorted from blood, collected in a trial of the OX40 agonist ivuxolimab. The chain employs TRBV13 and TRBJ2-1, and TRBD2 aligns with 9 junction nucleotides. The encoded CDR3 is CASSLVLAGTNYNEQFF. The nucleotide sequence is given as TGTGCCAGCAGCTTAGTTCTAGCGGGGACAAATTACAATGAGCAGTTCTTC.